The source of this TCR beta chain is a study of OX40 agonist ivuxolimab in advanced cancers. Study at large: Checkpoint inhibitors had been given previously to 40% of patients. Partial responses occurred in three patients (one hepatocellular carcinoma, two cutaneous melanoma). Whole-study findings and limits: At 0.1 to 3.0 mg/kg and by week 6, CD4+ and CD8+ T cells in the blood had expanded clonally.

Measured with immunoSEQ multiplex PCR; TCRdb has only the in-frame clones, and not every one. This table holds fewer than 20,000 clones, 70% to 90% found once. This CDR3 is built from 13 residues. V shed 8 bases and J shed 4 bases, with 12 bases lying between them. CDR1 and CDR2 (germline): LNHDA, SQIVND (reference sequence). Of note for this clone: Its antigen is unidentified.

This clonotype was obtained from an adult with an advanced solid tumor such as melanoma, head and neck, liver or kidney cancer. V and J are TRBV19 and TRBJ1-5, with TRBD1 as a possible D gene (5 bases). The sequencing here drew on CD4+ or CD8+ T cells sorted from blood, taken in a trial of the OX40 agonist ivuxolimab. The CDR3 here is CASEKNRNQPQHF. CDR3 coding DNA: TGTGCCAGTGAAAAGAACAGGAATCAGCCCCAGCATTTT.